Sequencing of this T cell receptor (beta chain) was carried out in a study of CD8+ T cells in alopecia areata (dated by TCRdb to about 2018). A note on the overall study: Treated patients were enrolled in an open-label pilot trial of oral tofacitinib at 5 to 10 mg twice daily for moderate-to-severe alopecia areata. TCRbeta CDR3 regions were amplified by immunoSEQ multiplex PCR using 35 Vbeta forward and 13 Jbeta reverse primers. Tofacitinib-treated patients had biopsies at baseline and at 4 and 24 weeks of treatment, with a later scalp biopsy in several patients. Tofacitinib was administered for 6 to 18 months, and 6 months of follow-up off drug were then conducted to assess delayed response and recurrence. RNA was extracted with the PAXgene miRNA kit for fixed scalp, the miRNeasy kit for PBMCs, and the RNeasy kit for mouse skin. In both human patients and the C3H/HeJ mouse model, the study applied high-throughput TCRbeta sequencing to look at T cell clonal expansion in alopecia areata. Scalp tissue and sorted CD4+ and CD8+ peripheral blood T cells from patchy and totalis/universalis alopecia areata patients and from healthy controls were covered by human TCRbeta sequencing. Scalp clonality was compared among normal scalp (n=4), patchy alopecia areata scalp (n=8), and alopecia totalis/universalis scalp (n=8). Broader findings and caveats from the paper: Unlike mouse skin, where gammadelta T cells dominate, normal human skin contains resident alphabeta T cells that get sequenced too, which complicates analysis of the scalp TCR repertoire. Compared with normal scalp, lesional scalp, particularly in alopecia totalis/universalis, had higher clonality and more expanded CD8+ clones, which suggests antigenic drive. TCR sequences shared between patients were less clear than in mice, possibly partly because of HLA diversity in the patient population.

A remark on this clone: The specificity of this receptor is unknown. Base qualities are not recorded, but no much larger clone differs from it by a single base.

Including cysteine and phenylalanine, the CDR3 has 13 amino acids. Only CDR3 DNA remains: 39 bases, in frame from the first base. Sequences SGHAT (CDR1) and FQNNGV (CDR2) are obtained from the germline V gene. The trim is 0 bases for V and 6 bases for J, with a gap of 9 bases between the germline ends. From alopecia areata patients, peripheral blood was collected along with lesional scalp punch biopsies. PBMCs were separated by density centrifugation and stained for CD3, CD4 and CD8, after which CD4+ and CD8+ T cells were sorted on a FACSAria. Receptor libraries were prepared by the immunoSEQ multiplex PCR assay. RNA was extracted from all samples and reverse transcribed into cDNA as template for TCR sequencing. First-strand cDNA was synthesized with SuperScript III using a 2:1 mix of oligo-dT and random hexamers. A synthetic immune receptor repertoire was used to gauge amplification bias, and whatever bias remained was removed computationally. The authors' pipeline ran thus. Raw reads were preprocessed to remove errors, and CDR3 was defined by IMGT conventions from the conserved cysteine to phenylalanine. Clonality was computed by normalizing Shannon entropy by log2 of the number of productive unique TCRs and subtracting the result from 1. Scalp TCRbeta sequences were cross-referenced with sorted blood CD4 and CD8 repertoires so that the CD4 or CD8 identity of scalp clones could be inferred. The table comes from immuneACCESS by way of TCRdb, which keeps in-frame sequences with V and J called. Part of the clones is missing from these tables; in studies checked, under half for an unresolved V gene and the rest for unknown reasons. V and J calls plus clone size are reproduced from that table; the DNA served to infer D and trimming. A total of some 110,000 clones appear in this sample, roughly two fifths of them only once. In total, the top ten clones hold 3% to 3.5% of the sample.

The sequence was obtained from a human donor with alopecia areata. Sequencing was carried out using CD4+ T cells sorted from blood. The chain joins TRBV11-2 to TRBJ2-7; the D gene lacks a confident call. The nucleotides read TGTGCCAGCAGCTTAGAATTTGGCGGCGAGCAGTACTTC. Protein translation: CASSLEFGGEQYF.